Here is one T cell receptor beta chain with its context. Its antigen is not known. This sample was included in a study of CD8 T cells in Susac syndrome. The RNA input was about 0.5 to 1 ug, and it was reverse transcribed with random hexamers. TCRdb recomputed calls from the immunoSEQ multiplex PCR reads with MiXCR, one row per CDR3 protein. The sample has about 210,000 distinct CDR3 sequences, around 93% seen once. The study, taken as a whole, reports: An acknowledgment was made by the study that its TCR sequencing and HLA analysis involved relatively few individuals.

CD8+ and CD4+ T cells from blood underwent TCR beta sequencing, which was carried out in a high-throughput format. The study used healthy donors as controls matched for age and sex. Isolation of CD8+ and CD4+ T cells was performed negatively, whereas enrichment of TEMRA cells was done by FACS. CDR3 length: 12 residues. V was shortened by 4 bases and J by 6 bases, with 12 bases between the two germline ends. Germline CDR1 is SQVTM and CDR2 is ANQGSEA. The genes are TRBV29-1 and TRBJ2-5; no reliable D call. The sample comprised CD4+ T cells from PBMCs. The clonotype was recovered from a human donor in good health. The CDR3 sequence: CSVGTPVKTQYF. The DNA for the CDR3 is TGCAGCGTTGGGACCCCCGTAAAGACCCAGTACTTC.